The 28 T cell receptor beta chains reported below all come from one sample, sequenced in a study of T cell responses to AZD1222 COVID-19 vaccine. Libraries were prepared by immunoSEQ multiplex PCR; TCRdb keeps only in-frame clonotypes and omits some of them. The sample has some 120,000 clones; around 92% are singletons. This sample comprised peripheral blood, obtained 28 days after the second AZD1222 dose. Every receptor here comes from an adult who received the AZD1222 COVID-19 vaccine.

The CDR3 bases are TGTGCCAGCAGCTATGGACAGGGTAGTGAAGCTTTCTTT. Protein sequence: CASSYGQGSEAFF. This rearrangement joins TRBV11-2 to TRBJ1-1; the match to TRBD1 covers 8 bases. The CDR3 is 13 amino acids. The V and J ends lost 4 bases and 7 bases, in that order; junction bases with no gene match: 5. Germline V lookup: CDR1 SGHAT, CDR2 FQNNGV.

The chain carries TRBV27 and TRBJ2-7; perhaps D is TRBD1 or TRBD2 (6 bases each). Per the germline V gene, CDR1 is MNHEY and CDR2 is SMNVEV (reference sequence). CDR3 length equals 16 residues. V lost 3 bases to trimming and J lost 0 bases, with 15 bases between them. The CDR3 region is CASSLTGGEGSYEQYF. The CDR3 DNA is TGTGCCAGCAGTTTGACCGGGGGCGAGGGCTCCTACGAGCAGTACTTC.

Comment on this clone: The identical CDR3 is also encoded by other nucleotide sequences in the sample. The chain uses TRBV6-1 and TRBJ1-5; 9 bases fit TRBD1. CDR3 length: 16 residues. With 4 bases clipped from V and 2 bases from J, the junction kept 6 bases outside the gene matches. Per the germline V gene, CDR1 is MNHNS and CDR2 is SASEGT. CDR3 sequence reads: CASSGLQGAGNQPQHF. In nucleotides, the CDR3 is TGTGCCAGCAGTGGGCTACAGGGGGCAGGCAATCAGCCCCAGCATTTT.

The J gene is TRBJ1-2, the V gene TRBV6-5; D may be TRBD1 (5 bases). The CDR3 totals 13 residues. V lost 7 bases and J 8 bases, leaving 17 bases between the germline ends. The germline V gene has CDR1 MNHEY and CDR2 SVGAGI. CDR3 in DNA: TGTGCCAGCACCGAAGGACAACTTCGAGGCTACACCTTC. Its translation is CASTEGQLRGYTF.

V and J are TRBV5-1 and TRBJ1-2; 7 bases are shared with TRBD1. Germline CDR1 and CDR2: SGHRS and YFSETQ. The V gene end was trimmed by 4 bases and the J gene end by 6 bases; junction bases not matched to a gene: 9. CDR3 size: 14 residues. The CDR3 here is CASSAYRGEDGYTF. In DNA, the CDR3 is TGCGCCAGCAGCGCCTACAGGGGAGAAGATGGCTACACCTTC.

The rearrangement uses TRBV10-1 and TRBJ2-2; 9 positions match TRBD1. The junction had 1 base not matched to a gene; V was cut back by 6 bases and J by 5 bases. The germline gives CDR1 WNHNN, CDR2 SYGVQD (reference sequence). The CDR3 has 13 residues. Here the CDR3 DNA reads TGCGCCAGCAGGGGACAGGGAACCGGGGAGCTGTTTTTT. This gives the protein CASRGQGTGELFF.

This rearrangement joins TRBV7-6 to TRBJ1-5; D not certain. This CDR3 spans 20 amino acids. CDR1 SGHVS and CDR2 FNYEAQ come from the germline V gene. V lost 0 bases to trimming and J lost 0 bases, with 21 bases between them. The CDR3 sequence: CASSLAGPITDRNSNQPQHF. For the CDR3, the DNA is TGTGCCAGCAGCTTAGCGGGCCCCATCACTGATCGGAATAGCAATCAGCCCCAGCATTTT. The full variable domain, rest sourced from reference TRBV7-6 and TRBJ1-5, is GAGVSQSPRYKVTKRGQDVALRCDPISGHVSLYWYRQALGQGPEFLTYFNYEAQQDKSGLPNDRFSAERPEGSISTLTIQRTEQRDSAMYRCASSLAGPITDRNSNQPQHFGDGTRLSIL.

This clone was seen a handful of times. CDR3 bases: TGTGCCAGCACCCGGACTAGCGGGAGCACAGATACGCAGTATTTT. This sequence encodes CASTRTSGSTDTQYF. The chain employs TRBV6-4 and TRBJ2-3, with 11 bases aligning to TRBD2. Germline assignment: CDR1 MRHNA and CDR2 SNTAGT. The CDR3 totals 15 residues. V shed 7 bases and J 0 bases; nucleotides not matched to a gene: 3.

A few counts support this clone. The chain is built from TRBV15 and TRBJ1-2; no clear D. The germline V and J ends were trimmed by 8 bases and 1 base, with 8 bases remaining between them. The CDR3 sequence is 12 residues long. Germline CDR1 reads LNHNV; CDR2 reads YYDKDF (reference sequence). The CDR3 reads CATSRVNYGYTF. CDR3 coding DNA: TGTGCCACCTCCAGAGTTAACTATGGCTACACCTTC.

This CDR3 is CASSQDQAWGTEAFF. The CDR3 region has the DNA TGTGCCAGCAGCCAAGATCAGGCATGGGGCACTGAAGCTTTCTTT. The rearrangement links TRBV3-1 (or the pseudogene TRBV3-2) to TRBJ1-1; D not certain. V shed 0 bases and J shed 4 bases, with 12 bases lying between them. Germline values: CDR1 LGHDT, CDR2 YNNKEL (reference sequence). The CDR3 has 15 residues.

This clone was counted a single time. The chain combines TRBV2 with TRBJ2-1; D tentatively fits TRBD1 or TRBD2 (6 bases each). CDR1 is SNHLY and CDR2 is FYNNEI in the germline V gene. V dropped 8 bases and J dropped 0 bases, with 11 bases sitting between them. The CDR3 contains 14 residues. The CDR3 spells CASGGRSSYNEQFF. The DNA for the CDR3 is TGTGCCAGCGGGGGGCGAAGCTCCTACAATGAGCAGTTCTTC. Full variable domain (rest looked up from reference TRBV2 and TRBJ2-1): EPEVTQTPSHQVTQMGQEVILRCVPISNHLYFYWYRQILGQKVEFLVSFYNNEISEKSEIFDDQFSVERPDGSNFTLKIRSTKLEDSAMYFCASGGRSSYNEQFFGPGTRLTVL.

The CDR3 here is CASSQGTGAEKLFF. The CDR3 DNA reads TGCGCCAGCAGCCAAGGGACAGGGGCTGAAAAACTGTTTTTT. J is TRBJ1-4 and V is TRBV4-1, with 9 positions matching TRBD1. V shed 1 base, J shed 7 bases, and the junction held 1 base outside the gene matches. The CDR3 sequence is 14 residues long. The germline CDR1 and CDR2 sequences are MGHRA and YSYEKL.

The CDR3 nucleotides read TGTGCCAGCAGTTTACGAGACAGCAAATCCCTTACCGGGGAGCTGTTTTTT. Translated, it gives CASSLRDSKSLTGELFF. This chain connects TRBV27 to TRBJ2-2, with a tentative D call TRBD1 (5 bases). Germline V gene sequence: CDR1 MNHEY, CDR2 SMNVEV (reference sequence). The CDR3 consists of 17 residues. The V end was cut by 2 bases, the J end by 5 bases, with 18 bases between.

This rearrangement joins TRBV28 to TRBJ1-2, with D uncertain. The CDR3 length is 15 residues. Trimming pared 4 bases from V and 5 bases from J, leaving 17 bases between. Per the germline V gene, CDR1 is MDHEN and CDR2 is SYDVKM. CDR3 nucleotides: TGTGCCAGCAGTTCCCCCGGGCAGGAGAGATATGGCTACACCTTC. Translated: CASSSPGQERYGYTF.

A few counts support this clone. The chain carries TRBV5-5 and TRBJ1-2, with 8 bases that match TRBD1. This CDR3 has 13 residues. J gave up 5 bases and V 5 bases, and 5 bases lay outside the gene matches. CDR1 SGHKS and CDR2 YYEKEE come from the germline V gene (reference sequence). Here the CDR3 reads CASSTQGAYGYTF. The DNA for the CDR3 is TGTGCCAGCAGTACGCAGGGGGCGTATGGCTACACCTTC.

The chain uses TRBV7-9 and TRBJ1-1, with D unresolved. Trimming took 6 bases from V and 1 from J, leaving 12 bases between them. Germline V gene lookup returns CDR1 SEHNR and CDR2 FQNEAQ (reference sequence). The CDR3 covers 14 residues. CDR3 in DNA: TGTGCCAGCAGTGAAGTTTTTCCGAACACTGAAGCTTTCTTT. Translating gives CASSEVFPNTEAFF.

This clone turned up a few times. Written as DNA, the CDR3 is TGTGCCAGTAGTACGTCGGTTAGCTCCTACAATGAGCAGTTCTTC. Protein: CASSTSVSSYNEQFF. This chain joins TRBV19 and TRBJ2-1; D is unresolved. The CDR3 is 15 residues long. Trimming stripped 4 bases from V and 0 bases from J, with 10 bases between. Germline V gene data show CDR1 as LNHDA and CDR2 as SQIVND (reference sequence).

The rearrangement joins TRBV28 to TRBJ1-6, with D unclear. The CDR3 sequence is 9 residues long. From germline, CDR1 is MDHEN and CDR2 SYDVKM. V lost 9 bases to trimming and J lost 17 bases, with 11 bases between them. For the CDR3, the DNA is TGTGCCAGTGGGGAACCAGTCCACTTT. Translated: CASGEPVHF.

The V call is TRBV27, the J call TRBJ1-6; D unresolved. Germline CDR1 reads MNHEY; CDR2 reads SMNVEV (reference sequence). CDR3 length equals 13 residues. V was trimmed by 7 bases and J by 2 bases, leaving 6 bases between them. This CDR3 reads CASKEAYNSPLHF. CDR3 DNA sequence: TGTGCCAGCAAAGAGGCCTATAATTCACCCCTCCACTTT.

The rearrangement uses TRBV3-1 (or the pseudogene TRBV3-2) and TRBJ2-1, with 7 bases identical to TRBD1. This CDR3 has 16 residues. V trimming: 4 bases; J trimming: 4 bases; junction bases outside the gene matches: 10. Germline V gene data show CDR1 as LGHDT and CDR2 as YNNKEL (reference sequence). The CDR3 spells CASSPQWDSQYNEQFF. The CDR3 DNA follows: TGTGCCAGCAGCCCTCAATGGGACAGCCAGTACAATGAGCAGTTCTTC.

This rearrangement joins TRBV12-3 or TRBV12-4 to TRBJ2-7; D gene unclear. The CDR3 runs to 11 residues. The germline V and J ends were trimmed by 5 bases and 4 bases, with 6 bases remaining between them. The CDR3 DNA follows: TGTGCCAGCAGTGCAAATTACGAGCAGTACTTC. Encoded protein: CASSANYEQYF.

This sequence joins TRBV28 and TRBJ1-1; 8 bases line up with TRBD1. V lost 7 bases, J lost 4 bases, and 8 bases stayed unmatched. Germline V lookup: CDR1 MDHEN, CDR2 SYDVKM. This CDR3 is 14 amino acids long. This chain's CDR3 is CASTFQGAGTEAFF. The CDR3 nucleotides read TGTGCCAGCACCTTCCAGGGGGCGGGCACTGAAGCTTTCTTT.

The CDR3 protein is CASSSHSGTGGSPLHF. The CDR3 coding sequence is TGTGCCAGCAGTTCCCATTCGGGGACAGGTGGTTCACCCCTCCACTTT. This chain joins TRBV6-5 and TRBJ1-6, with 8 positions matching TRBD1. The CDR3 covers 16 residues. The V segment lost 4 bases and the J segment 9 bases; nucleotides outside the gene matches: 11. Germline-derived CDR1 and CDR2 are MNHEY and SVGAGI.

The chain joins TRBV29-1 to TRBJ2-2; maybe TRBD2 (6 bases). The germline V gene encodes CDR1 SQVTM and CDR2 ANQGSEA. V shed 4 bases and J shed 1 base, with 13 bases lying between them. The CDR3 covers 15 residues. The CDR3 nucleotides are TGCAGCGTTGCCGGGACTCAGGAGAACACCGGGGAGCTGTTTTTT. Translated: CSVAGTQENTGELFF.

The rearrangement links TRBV28 to TRBJ2-5, with 7 bases aligning to TRBD1. This CDR3 spans 13 amino acids. The J segment lost 5 bases and the V segment lost 3 bases, leaving 3 bases of the junction unmatched. The germline CDR1 and CDR2 sequences are MDHEN and SYDVKM. CDR3 sequence (DNA): TGTGCCAGCAGTTTCGTACAGGGGGAGACCCAGTACTTC. It translates to CASSFVQGETQYF.

This chain links TRBV6-5 with TRBJ2-4; unclear D gene. Per the germline V gene, CDR1 is MNHEY and CDR2 is SVGAGI. The germline V and J ends were trimmed by 2 bases and 2 bases, with 4 bases remaining between them. The CDR3 has 13 amino acids. The CDR3 loop is CASSYGPKNIQYF. The CDR3 coding sequence is TGTGCCAGCAGTTACGGGCCCAAAAACATTCAGTACTTC.

This chain joins TRBV2 and TRBJ1-4, with D perhaps matching TRBD1 (6 bases). The CDR3 runs 13 residues. From germline, CDR1 is SNHLY and CDR2 FYNNEI. V lost 10 bases to trimming and J lost 6 bases, with 15 bases between them. CDR3 sequence reads: CATSRGEDEKLFF. The CDR3 DNA sequence: TGTGCCACCTCAAGGGGGGAGGATGAAAAACTGTTTTTT.

The chain links TRBV28 to TRBJ2-1; the match to TRBD2 covers 7 bases. This CDR3 contains 13 residues. Losses at the gene ends were 6 bases for V and 9 bases for J; bases not matched to a gene: 8. The V gene's germline CDR1 is MDHEN and CDR2 SYDVKM. CDR3: CASSPKTSFEQFF. The CDR3 DNA is TGTGCCAGCAGCCCCAAGACTAGCTTTGAGCAGTTCTTC.